The rows below give T cell receptor beta chains drawn from one sample of a study of CD8 T cells in Susac syndrome. TCRdb reprocessed the immunoSEQ multiplex PCR reads with MiXCR, giving one entry per CDR3 protein. The data hold 77,000 or so distinct CDR3 sequences, with 85% to 95% observed a single time. The sequenced sample was CD4+ T cells from PBMCs. The receptors here all came from a human donor with Susac syndrome. Each CDR3 is given with its conserved first and last residue. D genes are given only for firm matches. The size of a clone is reported for some rows only, either as once, few or many, or as a class for expanded clones.

TRBJ2-1 . TRBV9 . TGTGCCAGCAGCGTAGTCCAGGGGCCCGATGAGCAGTTCTTC CASSVVQGPDEQFF
TRBJ2-1 . TRBV3-1 . TGTGCCAGCAGCCAACAACCCGAACCCTCCCAGTTCTTC CASSQQPEPSQFF
TRBJ1-2 . TRBV2 TRBD1 TGTGCCAGCAGTGGGGGACAGGGTCGCGGCTACACCTTC CASSGGQGRGYTF
TRBJ2-1 . TRBV12-3/TRBV12-4 . TGTGCCAGCAGTTTTACGAGCTCCTACAATGAGCAGTTCTTC CASSFTSSYNEQFF
TRBJ2-1 . TRBV27 . TGTGCCAGCACTTCACTCGAGGGTGAATCCTACAATGAGCAGTTCTTC CASTSLEGESYNEQFF
TRBJ2-1 . TRBV7-2 TRBD2 TGTGCCAGCAGCGAACTGAGACTAGCGGCGATAGGGAATGAGCAGTTCTTC CASSELRLAAIGNEQFF
TRBJ2-1 once TRBV6-1 . TGTGCCAGCAGAGATTATCTCAGGCAGCTGTTCTTC CASRDYLRQLFF
TRBJ1-5 . TRBV23-1 TRBD1 TGCGCCAGCAGTCCAGACAGGGATAGCAATCAGCCCCAGCATTTT CASSPDRDSNQPQHF
TRBJ2-1 . TRBV28 TRBD2 TGTGCCAGCAGTCTTAGCGGGAGGGCCGGTGAGCAGTTCTTC CASSLSGRAGEQFF
TRBJ1-2 . TRBV19 . TGTGCCAGTAGTATAGCGGCCGGAACTAACTATGGCTACACCTTC CASSIAAGTNYGYTF
TRBJ1-6 . TRBV5-8 . TGTGCCAGCAGCTTCCCGGGATCACCCCTCCACTTT CASSFPGSPLHF
TRBJ2-5 . TRBV5-4 TRBD2 TGTGCCAGCAGGGTAATAGCGGGTAACCAAGAGACCCAGTACTTC CASRVIAGNQETQYF
TRBJ2-7 . TRBV12-5 . TGTGCTAGTGGTTTGGGGGACACCTCCCTCTCCGAGCAGTACTTC CASGLGDTSLSEQYF
TRBJ1-5 . TRBV12-3/TRBV12-4 . TGTGCCAGCAGTGGCCTATATAGCAATCAGCCCCAGCATTTT CASSGLYSNQPQHF
TRBJ2-3 . TRBV7-8 TRBD2 TGTGCCAGCAGCTTACCGCTAGCGGGGGTGCGACCCACAGATACGCAGTATTTT CASSLPLAGVRPTDTQYF
TRBJ2-1 . TRBV18 TRBD2 TGTGCCAGCTCACCCAGACTAGCGGACAATGAGCAGTTCTTC CASSPRLADNEQFF
TRBJ1-6 . TRBV20-1 TRBD1 TGCAGTGCTAGAGACAGTGACAGGGGGCTTAATTCACCCCTCCACTTT CSARDSDRGLNSPLHF
TRBJ2-1 . TRBV7-7 . TGTGCTAGCAGCTTTCAGGGGCTAAATGAGCAGTTCTTC CASSFQGLNEQFF
TRBJ2-5 once TRBV5-1 TRBD1 TGCGCCAGCAGCGACAGGGGTCTAAGTAAGAGACAAGAGACCCAGTACTTC CASSDRGLSKRQETQYF
TRBJ1-5 few TRBV20-1 TRBD1 TGCAGTGCGGGACAGGGGGCAAATCAGCCCCAGCATTTT CSAGQGANQPQHF
TRBJ2-1 . TRBV29-1 TRBD1 TGCAGCGTGACCGGGACAGGGGGCGGTGAGCAGTTCTTC CSVTGTGGGEQFF
TRBJ2-7 . TRBV27 TRBD2 TGTGCCAGCAGTTCGAGCGGGATAAGCTCCTACGAGCAGTACTTC CASSSSGISSYEQYF
TRBJ1-2 few TRBV7-8 . TGTGCCAGCAGCTTATCTAGGGATGGCTACACCTTC CASSLSRDGYTF
TRBJ1-2 . TRBV5-1 TRBD1 TGCGCCAGCAGCGAGGGACAGGCCTACTATGGCTACACCTTC CASSEGQAYYGYTF
TRBJ2-7 . TRBV5-6 . TGTGCCAGCAGCTTAAACGGGGAACTCCCTAAGGAGCAGTACTTC CASSLNGELPKEQYF
TRBJ2-5 . TRBV7-2 . TGTGCCAGCAGCTTAATCCCAGGAAAGCAGGAGACCCAGTACTTC CASSLIPGKQETQYF
TRBJ2-7 . TRBV30 TRBD2 TGTGCCTGGAGTGCGCCTAAGACTAGCGTCTATACCTACGAGCAGTACTTC CAWSAPKTSVYTYEQYF
TRBJ1-1 once TRBV5-1 . TGCGCCAGCAGCTTCGACAACACTGAAGCTTTCTTT CASSFDNTEAFF
TRBJ2-1 . TRBV20-1 . TGCAGTGCTAGTTCCGTTTACAATGAGCAGTTCTTC CSASSVYNEQFF
TRBJ1-2 . TRBV10-3 . TGTGCCATCAGGGCGGATGGTTCCTATGGCTACACCTTC CAIRADGSYGYTF
TRBJ1-1 once TRBV6-5 . TGTGCCAGCAACCTACAGGGAAGCACTGAAGCTTTCTTT CASNLQGSTEAFF
TRBJ1-5 . TRBV12-3/TRBV12-4 TRBD1 TGTGCCAGCAGACAGGGGTACAATCAGCCCCAGCATTTT CASRQGYNQPQHF
TRBJ2-1 . TRBV20-1 . TGCAGTGCTAGGAGACAAGTTGAGAATGAGCAGTTCTTC CSARRQVENEQFF
TRBJ2-4 medium-sized TRBV6-2/TRBV6-3 . TGTGCCAGCAGTTACTCTGGCGCGGACATTCAGTACTTC CASSYSGADIQYF
TRBJ2-3 . TRBV7-2 . TGTGCCAGCAGCTTAGGGGGTAGCGGCCCCCCCCACGGGAATTTT CASSLGGSGPPHGNF
TRBJ2-1 . TRBV20-1 . TGCAGTGCTCCCGACAGGCTGCGGGGGAAAAATGAGCAGTTCTTC CSAPDRLRGKNEQFF
TRBJ1-5 . TRBV19 . TGTGCCAGTAAATCGGTAGAGTTGCAGCCCCAGCATTTT CASKSVELQPQHF
TRBJ2-1 . TRBV6-5 TRBD2 TGTGCCAGCAGTTACTCGAAAACCACTAGCGGGGGGCAGTTCTTC CASSYSKTTSGGQFF
TRBJ2-4 few TRBV15 TRBD2 TGTGCCACCCGCGGCGGGGGGGGAGCCAAAAACATTCAGTACTTC CATRGGGGAKNIQYF
TRBJ2-1 once TRBV29-1 . TGCAGCGTGCGGGACGCGGAGCAGTTCTTC CSVRDAEQFF
TRBJ1-6 . TRBV12-3/TRBV12-4 . TGTGCCAGCAGTATGTGGGGCAATTCACCCCTCCACTTT CASSMWGNSPLHF
TRBJ2-7 . TRBV20-1 . TGCAGTGCTGATGCGAGGTACGAGCAGTACTTC CSADARYEQYF
TRBJ2-7 . TRBV15 . TGTGCCACCAGCAGAGATCGCATGGAGGGCCGCGAGCAGTACTTC CATSRDRMEGREQYF
TRBJ2-2 . TRBV3-1 . TGTGCCAGCAGCCATTTCAGCACCGGGGAGCTGTTTTTT CASSHFSTGELFF
TRBJ1-1 . TRBV20-1 . TGCAGTGCTTCTAGAGGGGGGAACGGGGGAGAAGCTTTCTTT CSASRGGNGGEAFF
TRBJ2-7 . TRBV6-2/TRBV6-3 TRBD2 TGTGCCAGCCGGGGGACTGCGGGGGGACTAATGCAGTACTTC CASRGTAGGLMQYF
TRBJ2-3 . TRBV20-1 TRBD2 TGCAGTGCTAGAGAGGCCAGCGGGAGGTCAGATACGCAGTATTTT CSAREASGRSDTQYF
TRBJ1-1 . TRBV3-1 . TGTGCCAGCAGCCAAGTAATATGGGGAGGTGAAGCTTTCTTT CASSQVIWGGEAFF
TRBJ2-5 . TRBV7-2 . TGTGCCAGCAGCTTCCCCGCCGGCCAGTACTTC CASSFPAGQYF
TRBJ1-5 . TRBV6-2/TRBV6-3 . TGTGCCAGCAGTACCGACGATAGGCTAAATCAGCCCCAGCATTTT CASSTDDRLNQPQHF
TRBJ2-1 . TRBV28 TRBD2 TGTGCCAGCATCCCTAGGCTAGCGGGACTCGAGCAGTTCTTC CASIPRLAGLEQFF
TRBJ1-2 . TRBV6-1 . TGTGCCAGCAGTGAAGTCGCGGACGTCTATGGCTACACCTTC CASSEVADVYGYTF